This T cell receptor (beta chain) was sequenced during a study of identical twins. Study-level findings and limits: Cross-sectional statistics underpinned the conclusions; the same donors were not followed.

Template switching introduced a universal primer site, and the cDNA bore unique molecular identifiers. TCRdb independently ran MiXCR on the 5' RACE reads; one entry per CDR3 protein. The data show around 100,000 distinct CDR3 sequences, 5.9% seen once. Trimming at V came to 1 base and at J to 4 bases, leaving 6 bases not matched to a gene. The CDR3 totals 17 residues. Germline V gives CDR1 DFQATT, CDR2 SNEGSKA (reference sequence). This clonotype was found many times. Its antigen is still unknown. Healthy Caucasians made up all donors. The chain combines TRBV20-1 with TRBJ2-3; TRBD2 aligns across 15 bases. This sequence was found in a woman between 50 and 59 years old in good health. The sequenced sample was memory T cells sorted from blood. The CDR3 DNA reads TGCAGTGCTAGAGGGACTAGCGGGAGGGCTACCCCAGATACGCAGTATTTT. Translating it yields CSARGTSGRATPDTQYF.